This T cell receptor (beta chain) emerged from a study of human T cells and chemical hapten exposure. The CDR3 runs 17 residues. Time point defined: pre-sensitization, week 0. Regarding treatment: therapeutic diphenylcyclopropenone sensitization with weekly scalp DPC. Donation of samples came from alopecia patients who were 18 to 70 years old and suitable for DPC. A single record per CDR3 protein comes from TCRdb applying MiXCR to the RACE reads. This table holds more than 250,000 distinct CDR3 sequences, around 9.3% found once. This TCR was recovered from a middle-aged woman with alopecia areata. Some clones in this sample may be carry-over from other donors' samples. This chain joins TRBV21-1 and TRBJ2-5; the table's D call, TRBD1, was not checked against the DNA. TRBV21-1 is deemed a pseudogene. The sequences come from whole blood, collected in connection with sensitization to the hapten diphenylcyclopropenone (DPC). The CDR3: CASSMGPGRTNKETQYF. The DNA for the CDR3 is TGTGCCAGCAGCATGGGACCGGGACGGACGAACAAAGAGACCCAGTACTTC.